The clone carrying this TCR beta chain was picked up one time. Its antigen is currently unknown. CDR3 length: 15 amino acids. Germline CDR1 and CDR2: MNHEY and SVGAGI. V shed 4 bases, J shed 6 bases, and the junction held 7 bases outside the gene matches. This sample is part of a study of cytomegalovirus exposure and HLA in healthy donors. 60 Vbeta and 13 Jbeta primers were used in PCR. Only in-frame clones appear in the TCRdb table, and some are missing; sequencing was by immunoSEQ multiplex PCR. This table holds approximately 70,000 clones, roughly 70% found once. Broader study findings: In vitro data verified a few CMV-associated chains as specific for CMV antigens. Presence/absence results assume similar sequencing depth per donor, which may not hold.

Material for sequencing was PBMCs. This sequence originates from a woman aged 45-65 years in good health and CMV-seropositive. This chain links TRBV6-5 with TRBJ1-5, with 9 bases fitting TRBD1. The CDR3 coding sequence is TGTGCCAGCAGTTCGACCGGGACAGGGATTCAGCCCCAGCATTTT. This codes for CASSSTGTGIQPQHF.